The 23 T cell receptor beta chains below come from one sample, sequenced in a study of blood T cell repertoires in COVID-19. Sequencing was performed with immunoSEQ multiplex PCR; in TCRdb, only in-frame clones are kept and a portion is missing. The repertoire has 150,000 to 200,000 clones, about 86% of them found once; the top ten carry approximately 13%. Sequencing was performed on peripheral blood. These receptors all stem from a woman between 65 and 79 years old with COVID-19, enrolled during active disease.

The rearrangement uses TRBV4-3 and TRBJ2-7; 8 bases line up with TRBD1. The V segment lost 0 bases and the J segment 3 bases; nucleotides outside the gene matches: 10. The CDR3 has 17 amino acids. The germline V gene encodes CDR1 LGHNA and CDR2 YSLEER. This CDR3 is CASSQDNTGTGVYEQYF. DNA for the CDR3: TGCGCCAGCAGCCAAGATAATACCGGGACAGGAGTCTACGAGCAGTACTTC.

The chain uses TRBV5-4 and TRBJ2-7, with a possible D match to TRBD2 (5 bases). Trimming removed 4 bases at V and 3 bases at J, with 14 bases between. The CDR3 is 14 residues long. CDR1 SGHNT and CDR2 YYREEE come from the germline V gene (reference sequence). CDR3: CASSLHSGDYEQYF. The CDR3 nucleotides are TGTGCCAGCAGCCTCCATTCCGGGGACTACGAGCAGTACTTC.

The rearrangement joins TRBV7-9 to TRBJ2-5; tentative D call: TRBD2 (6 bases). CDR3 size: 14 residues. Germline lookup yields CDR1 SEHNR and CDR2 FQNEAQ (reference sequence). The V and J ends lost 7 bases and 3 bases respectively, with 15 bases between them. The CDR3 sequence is CASKRSGNEETQYF. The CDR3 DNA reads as TGTGCCAGCAAACGTAGCGGAAATGAAGAGACCCAGTACTTC.

CDR3 DNA: TGTGCCAGCAGCGGGGGGCCTAGCTCCTACAATGAGCAGTTCTTC. Translating it yields CASSGGPSSYNEQFF. The chain employs TRBV9 and TRBJ2-1, with a weak D call TRBD1 (6 bases). The CDR3 runs to 15 residues. In germline, CDR1 is SGDLS, CDR2 YYNGEE. V gave up 3 bases and J gave up 0 bases, with 10 bases separating them.

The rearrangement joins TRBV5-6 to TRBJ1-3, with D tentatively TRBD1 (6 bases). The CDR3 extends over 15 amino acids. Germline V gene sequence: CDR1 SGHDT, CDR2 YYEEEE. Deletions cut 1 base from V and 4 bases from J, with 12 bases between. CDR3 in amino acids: CASSLFQGSGNTIYF. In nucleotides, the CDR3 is TGTGCCAGCAGCTTGTTTCAGGGGTCAGGAAACACCATATATTTT.

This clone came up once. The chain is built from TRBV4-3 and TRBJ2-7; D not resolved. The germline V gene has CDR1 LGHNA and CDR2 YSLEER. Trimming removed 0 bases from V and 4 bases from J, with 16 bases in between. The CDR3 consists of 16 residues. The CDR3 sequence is CASSQDVGRKNYEQYF. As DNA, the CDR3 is TGCGCCAGCAGCCAAGATGTTGGCAGGAAAAATTACGAGCAGTACTTC.

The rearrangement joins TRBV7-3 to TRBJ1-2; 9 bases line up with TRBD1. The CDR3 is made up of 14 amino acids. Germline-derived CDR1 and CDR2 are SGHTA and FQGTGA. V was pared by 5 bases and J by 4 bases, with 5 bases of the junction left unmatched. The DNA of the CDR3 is TGTGCCAGCAGCCGAACAGGGGGCAGCTATGGCTACACCTTC. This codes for CASSRTGGSYGYTF. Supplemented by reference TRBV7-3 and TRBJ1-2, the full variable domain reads GAGVSQTPSNKVTEKGKYVELRCDPISGHTALYWYRQSLGQGPEFLIYFQGTGAADDSGLPNDRFFAVRPEGSVSTLKIQRTERGDSAVYLCASSRTGGSYGYTFGSGTRLTVV.

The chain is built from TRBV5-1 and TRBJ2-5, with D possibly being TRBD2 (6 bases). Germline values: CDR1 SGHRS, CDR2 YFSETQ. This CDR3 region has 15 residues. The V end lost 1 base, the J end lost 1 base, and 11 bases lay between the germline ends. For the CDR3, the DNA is TGCGCCAGCAGCTTGCAGGTGGGGGGCCAAGAGACCCAGTACTTC. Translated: CASSLQVGGQETQYF.

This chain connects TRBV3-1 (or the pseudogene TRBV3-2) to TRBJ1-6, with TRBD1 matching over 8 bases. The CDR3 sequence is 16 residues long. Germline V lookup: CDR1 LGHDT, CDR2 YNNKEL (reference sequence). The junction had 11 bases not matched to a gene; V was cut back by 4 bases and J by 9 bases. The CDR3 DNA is TGTGCCAGCAGCCCGATAACCGGGACAGGAGGTTCACCCCTCCACTTT. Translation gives CASSPITGTGGSPLHF.

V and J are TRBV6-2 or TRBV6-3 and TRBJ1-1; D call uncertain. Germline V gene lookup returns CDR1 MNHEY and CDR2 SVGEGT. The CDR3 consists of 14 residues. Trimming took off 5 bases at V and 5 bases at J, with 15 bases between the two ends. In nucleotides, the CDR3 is TGTGCCAGCAGTATCCAAGGACGGGGTACTGAAGCTTTCTTT. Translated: CASSIQGRGTEAFF.

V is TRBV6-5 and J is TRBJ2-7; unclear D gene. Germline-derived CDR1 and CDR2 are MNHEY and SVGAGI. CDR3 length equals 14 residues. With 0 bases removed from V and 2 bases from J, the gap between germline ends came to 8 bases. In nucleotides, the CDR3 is TGTGCCAGCAGTTACTCGACCGACACCTACGAGCAGTACTTC. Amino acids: CASSYSTDTYEQYF.

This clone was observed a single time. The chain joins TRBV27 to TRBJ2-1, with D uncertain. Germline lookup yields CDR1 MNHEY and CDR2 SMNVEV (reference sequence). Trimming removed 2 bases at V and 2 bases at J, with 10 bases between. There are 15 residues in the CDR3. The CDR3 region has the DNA TGTGCCAGCAGTTTACGTCTGGGCCCCTACAATGAGCAGTTCTTC. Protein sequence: CASSLRLGPYNEQFF.

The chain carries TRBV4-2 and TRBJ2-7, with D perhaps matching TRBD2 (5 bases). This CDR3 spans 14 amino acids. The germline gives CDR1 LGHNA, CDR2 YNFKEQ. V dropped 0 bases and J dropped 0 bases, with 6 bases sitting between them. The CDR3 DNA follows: TGTGCCAGCAGCCAAGAGCGGGTCTCCTACGAGCAGTACTTC. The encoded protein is CASSQERVSYEQYF.

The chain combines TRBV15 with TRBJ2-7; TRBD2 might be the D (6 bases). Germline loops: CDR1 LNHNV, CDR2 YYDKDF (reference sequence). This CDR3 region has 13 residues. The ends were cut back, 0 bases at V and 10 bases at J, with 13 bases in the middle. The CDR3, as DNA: TGTGCCACCAGCAGAGAGATCTGGGGGGACCAGTACTTC. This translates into CATSREIWGDQYF. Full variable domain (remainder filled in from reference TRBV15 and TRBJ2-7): DAMVIQNPRYQVTQFGKPVTLSCSQTLNHNVMYWYQQKSSQAPKLLFHYYDKDFNNEADTPDNFQSRRPNTSFCFLDIRSPGLGDTAMYLCATSREIWGDQYFGPGTRLTVT.

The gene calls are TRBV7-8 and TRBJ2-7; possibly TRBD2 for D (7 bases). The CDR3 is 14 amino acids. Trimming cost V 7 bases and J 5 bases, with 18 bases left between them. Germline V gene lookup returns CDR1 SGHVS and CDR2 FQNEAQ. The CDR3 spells CASTDRRGAHEQYF. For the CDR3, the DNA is TGTGCCAGCACCGACCGACGGGGGGCCCACGAGCAGTACTTC. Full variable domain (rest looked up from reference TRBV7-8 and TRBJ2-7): GAGVSQSPRYKVAKRGQDVALRCDPISGHVSLFWYQQALGQGPEFLTYFQNEAQLDKSGLPSDRFFAERPEGSVSTLKIQRTQQEDSAVYLCASTDRRGAHEQYFGPGTRLTVT.

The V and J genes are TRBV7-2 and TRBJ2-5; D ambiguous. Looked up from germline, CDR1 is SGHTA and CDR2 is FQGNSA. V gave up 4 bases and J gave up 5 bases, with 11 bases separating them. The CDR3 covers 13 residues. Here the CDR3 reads CASSSTWLETQYF. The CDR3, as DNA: TGTGCCAGCAGCTCGACTTGGCTCGAGACCCAGTACTTC.

The CDR3 sequence: CASSHLTTSGKTGELFF. In DNA, the CDR3 is TGCGCCAGCAGCCACCTAACGACTAGCGGAAAAACCGGGGAGCTGTTTTTT. The chain couples TRBV4-3 to TRBJ2-2; 9 bases are shared with TRBD2. The germline gives CDR1 LGHNA, CDR2 YSLEER. Trimming cost V 3 bases and J 5 bases; bases outside gene matches: 10. The CDR3 loop spans 17 amino acids.

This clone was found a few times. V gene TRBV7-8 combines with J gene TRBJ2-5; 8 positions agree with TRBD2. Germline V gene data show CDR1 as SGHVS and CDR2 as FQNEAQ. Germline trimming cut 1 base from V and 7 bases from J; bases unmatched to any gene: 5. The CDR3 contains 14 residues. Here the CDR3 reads CASSLGIGRATQYF. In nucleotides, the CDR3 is TGTGCCAGCAGCTTAGGAATCGGGAGGGCGACCCAGTACTTC. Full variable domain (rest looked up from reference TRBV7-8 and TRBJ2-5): GAGVSQSPRYKVAKRGQDVALRCDPISGHVSLFWYQQALGQGPEFLTYFQNEAQLDKSGLPSDRFFAERPEGSVSTLKIQRTQQEDSAVYLCASSLGIGRATQYFGPGTRLLVL.

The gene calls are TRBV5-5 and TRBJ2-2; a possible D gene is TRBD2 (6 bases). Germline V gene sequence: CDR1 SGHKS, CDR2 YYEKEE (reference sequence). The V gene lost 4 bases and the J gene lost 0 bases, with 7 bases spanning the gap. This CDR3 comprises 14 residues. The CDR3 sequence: CASSPGANTGELFF. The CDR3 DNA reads TGTGCCAGCAGCCCGGGGGCGAACACCGGGGAGCTGTTTTTT.

The DNA of the CDR3 is TGTGCCAGCAGCCGTATAGGTGTGACAGATCAAGCTTTCTTT. Translating it yields CASSRIGVTDQAFF. The chain employs TRBV5-4 and TRBJ1-1, with a tentative D call TRBD1 (5 bases). Germline V gene sequence: CDR1 SGHNT, CDR2 YYREEE (reference sequence). The CDR3 is 14 residues long. V was shortened by 4 bases and J by 9 bases, with 19 bases between the two germline ends.

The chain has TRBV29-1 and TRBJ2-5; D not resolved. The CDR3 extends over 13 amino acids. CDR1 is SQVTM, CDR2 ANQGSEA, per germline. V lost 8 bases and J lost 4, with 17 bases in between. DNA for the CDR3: TGCAGCTTTCGCGTAGCCGTGGGAGAGACCCAGTACTTC. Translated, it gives CSFRVAVGETQYF. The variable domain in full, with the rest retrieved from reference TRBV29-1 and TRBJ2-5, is SAVISQKPSRDICQRGTSLTIQCQVDSQVTMMFWYRQQPGQSLTLIATANQGSEATYESGFVIDKFPISRPNLTFSTLTVSNMSPEDSSIYLCSFRVAVGETQYFGPGTRLLVL.

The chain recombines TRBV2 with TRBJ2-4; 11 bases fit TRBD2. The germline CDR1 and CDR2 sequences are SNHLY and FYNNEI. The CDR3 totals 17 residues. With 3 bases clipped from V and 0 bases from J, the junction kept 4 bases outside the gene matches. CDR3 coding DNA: TGTGCCAGCAGTGAGCTAGCGGGAGGCCTAGCCAAAAACATTCAGTACTTC. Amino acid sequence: CASSELAGGLAKNIQYF.

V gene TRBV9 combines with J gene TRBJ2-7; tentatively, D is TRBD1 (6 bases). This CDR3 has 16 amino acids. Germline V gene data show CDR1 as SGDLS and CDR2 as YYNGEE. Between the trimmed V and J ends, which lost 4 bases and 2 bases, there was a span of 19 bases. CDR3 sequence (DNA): TGTGCCAGCAGCCCCCGCCGGGACATTTCACCCTACGAGCAGTACTTC. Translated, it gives CASSPRRDISPYEQYF.